The entry that follows covers one T cell receptor (beta chain) sequence. Its antigen is unknown. This sample is part of a study of cytomegalovirus exposure and HLA in healthy donors. Germline V gives CDR1 WSHSY, CDR2 SAAADI. Trimming shortened V by 8 bases and J by 5 bases, and 16 bases separated the two germline ends. The CDR3 is 13 amino acids. Study results and limitations: Trimming of TCR beta V- and J-genes showed a link, identified in a later analysis, to a missense DCLRE1C variant.

60 Vbeta and 13 Jbeta primers were used in PCR. TCRdb's table, derived via immunoSEQ multiplex PCR, lists solely in-frame clones and lacks some. The repertoire holds some 200,000 clones, with around 70% as singletons. The rearrangement links TRBV10-2 to TRBJ2-7; possible D gene TRBD1, 7 bases. Sequencing used PBMCs. The receptor comes from a man between 40 and 49 years old in good health and CMV-seropositive. The CDR3 DNA reads as TGCGCCAGCGGCGCGCAGGGGGAGGACGAGCAGTACTTC. It codes for CASGAQGEDEQYF.